Described below is a single T cell receptor (beta chain) sequence and its context. Its target is unknown. For TCRbeta, the library was prepared with unique molecular identifiers. One entry per CDR3 protein, called by TCRdb with MiXCR from the PCR reads. Of about 240,000 distinct CDR3 sequences listed, roughly a quarter are singletons. This record comes from a study of T-cell reconstitution after alpha-beta-depleted transplantation in children. Study-wide findings and caveats: As was reported, about two months after transplant, alpha-beta T cells came from several hundred expanded graft clones. Diversity of TCRbeta at day 60 was high in some patients, arising from surviving recipient T cells and thymic progenitors. The authors attributed T-cell counts and diversity one year after transplant mostly to newly produced T cells.

The CDR3 runs to 16 residues. Trimming cost V 3 bases and J 5 bases; bases outside gene matches: 10. From germline, CDR1 is DFQATT and CDR2 SNEGSKA (reference sequence). This specimen was PBMCs, taken before TCRalphabeta/CD19-depleted stem cell transplant. The chain links TRBV20-1 to TRBJ2-3; 11 bases map to TRBD2. The TCR comes from a girl aged 2 to 9 with Fanconi anemia, due to receive a stem cell transplant. CDR3 sequence: CSARSPSGGTEDTQYF. The CDR3 nucleotides read TGCAGTGCTAGGTCGCCTAGCGGGGGGACCGAAGATACGCAGTATTTT.